This TCR beta chain came from a study of T-cell memory formation after mild COVID-19. Study-level points and caveats: Pre-infection memory already had some responding clones, implying cross-reactive memory joined.

This clonotype was picked up a small number of times. The target antigen is unknown. TCRdb redid the calling of the 5' RACE reads with MiXCR, one entry per CDR3 protein. The table records about 470,000 distinct CDR3 sequences, around 27% of them present only once. The sequenced sample consisted of PBMCs or a T cell subset sorted from them (not recorded which). This clonotype was sampled from an adult woman who had mild COVID-19 (a few samples of this study predate the infection). Cell type and time point are not known.

The CDR3 loop reads CASSFSGSPYNEQFF. The DNA of the CDR3 is TGTGCCAGCAGTTTTAGCGGGAGCCCCTACAATGAGCAGTTCTTC. The chain carries TRBV12-3 or TRBV12-4 and TRBJ2-1; TRBD2 agrees at 9 bases. The CDR3 covers 15 residues. J gave up 2 bases and V 3 bases, and 2 bases lay outside the gene matches.